The source of this T cell receptor beta chain is a study of OX40 agonist ivuxolimab in advanced cancers. At the level of the study: Every 2 weeks, patients got intravenous ivuxolimab at one of six dose levels (0.01-10 mg/kg). Males comprised 70% to 85% of the group, whose mean age was about 62 years (range roughly 20 to 90). Of the patients, three showed partial responses, one with hepatocellular carcinoma and two with cutaneous melanoma.

Study-wide points: Dosing at 0.1 to 3.0 mg/kg was accompanied by clonal expansion of CD4+ and CD8+ blood T cells by week 6.

Data came from immunoSEQ multiplex PCR; TCRdb stores just in-frame clones and leaves some out. This sample has about 73,000 clones, with 88% found just once. The germline gives CDR1 WSHSY, CDR2 SAAADI. The CDR3 has 16 amino acids. The V end was cut by 6 bases, the J end by 6 bases, with 21 bases between. About this clone: The antigen is undetermined.

The sequence derives from an adult with an advanced solid tumor such as melanoma, head and neck, liver or kidney cancer. The V and J genes are TRBV10-2 and TRBJ1-5; tentative D call: TRBD1 (5 bases). Material: CD4+ or CD8+ T cells sorted from blood, obtained in a trial of the OX40 agonist ivuxolimab. The CDR3 nucleotides read TGCGCCAGCAGGGCTGGGAAACGGGGGGATAGTCAGCCCCAGCATTTT. It translates to CASRAGKRGDSQPQHF.